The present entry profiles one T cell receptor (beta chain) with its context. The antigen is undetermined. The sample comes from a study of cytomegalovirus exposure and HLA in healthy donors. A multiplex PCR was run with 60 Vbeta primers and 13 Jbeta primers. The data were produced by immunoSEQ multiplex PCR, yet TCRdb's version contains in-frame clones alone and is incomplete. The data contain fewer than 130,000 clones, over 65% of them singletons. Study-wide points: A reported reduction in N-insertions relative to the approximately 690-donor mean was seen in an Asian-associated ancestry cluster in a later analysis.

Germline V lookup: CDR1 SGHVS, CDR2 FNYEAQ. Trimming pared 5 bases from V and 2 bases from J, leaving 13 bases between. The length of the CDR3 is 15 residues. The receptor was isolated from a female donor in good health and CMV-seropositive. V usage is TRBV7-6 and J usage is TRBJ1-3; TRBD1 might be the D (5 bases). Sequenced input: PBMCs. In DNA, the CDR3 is TGTGCCAGCAGCCCTTACGGGGGTACTGGAAACACCATATATTTT. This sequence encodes CASSPYGGTGNTIYF.